This TCR beta chain was sequenced during a study of T cells in Graves' hyperthyroidism and ophthalmopathy. This clonotype showed up just a few times. RNA transcripts yielded amplified TCR beta CDR3 regions. TCR CDR3 regions were first amplified by RT-PCR with HTBI primers. TCRdb reprocessed the multiplex PCR reads with MiXCR, giving one entry per CDR3 protein. The sample has around 600,000 distinct CDR3 sequences, about a sixth seen once. The ends were cut back, 0 bases at V and 5 bases at J, with 5 bases in the middle. The germline V gene has CDR1 ENHRY and CDR2 SYGVKD. CDR3 size: 12 residues. This chain uses TRBV10-3 with TRBJ2-7; D call uncertain. Sequencing was performed on blood. The receptor's source is a woman in her 30s with Graves' hyperthyroidism. The CDR3 loop is CAISESRNEQYF. The CDR3 DNA sequence: TGTGCCATCAGTGAGTCTCGAAACGAGCAGTACTTC.